This TCR beta chain was found in a study of identical twins (dated by TCRdb to about 2016). Describing the broader study: The study deep-sequenced TCR alpha and beta repertoires from monozygotic twins, unrelated adults of various ages and cord blood to test whether fetal clonotypes persist. To rule out contamination, the twin experiments were replicated at different times with different library preparation protocols. Overall study results and their limits: Because the same donors could not be followed over many years, the conclusions depended on cross-sectional statistical analysis. Invariant T cells such as MAIT and iNKT could partly confound zero-insertion analyses, although diverse VJ usage argued against such confounding for most clonotypes. In monozygotic twins, recombination models systematically underestimated out-of-frame TCR alpha sharing, but the models matched the sharing seen between unrelated individuals. In beta out-of-frame sequences, excess twin sharing was weaker, because having fewer shared sequences lowered the signal-to-noise ratio. Abundant cord blood beta clonotypes carried fewer insertions; young adult naive repertoires showed a weaker similar trend, while memory repertoires showed none. Out-of-frame TCR alpha sequences shared between twins showed an excess of low generation-probability sequences compared with coincidental sharing between unrelated individuals.

Every donor in the study was a healthy Caucasian. The twin cohort comprised three pairs of female monozygotic twins, all aged about 18 to 29 years. Peripheral blood mononuclear cells were the source from which RNA for the TCR libraries was isolated. The library came from 5' RACE. TCRdb records Illumina HiSeq 2000 as the sequencer. A universal primer binding site was added through template switching, and the final cDNA carried a unique molecular identifier so that TCR cDNA molecules could be counted accurately. First-strand cDNA for TCR alpha and beta chains was synthesized from specific primers in the conserved constant-segment region. To control for contamination, each cDNA library was double barcoded with a SMART-Mk sample barcode plus Illumina barcodes. TruSeq adapter sequences, together with Illumina sample barcodes, were added in two successive PCR steps. The Illumina HiSeq platform was used with custom primers to sequence TCR alpha and beta cDNA libraries. The original methods were these. MiGEC was used to process raw reads and extract unique molecular identifiers, and MiXCR was used to find CDR3 positions. For each individual, recombination models were inferred using an EM algorithm with the repgenHMM and IGoR tools. The tcR package in R was used for shared clonotype analysis, with sharing normalized by the product of cloneset sizes. Out-of-frame nonproductive sequences were analyzed to study raw recombination free of thymic and clonal selection effects. The public reads were quality trimmed at Q25 with fastp and then assembled into clones with MiXCR by TCRdb, keeping productive beta chains. Identical CDR3 proteins give one entry, which carries the most common genes and DNA. TCRdb's processing, not the authors', yielded these V and J calls. Here the sample has hundreds of thousands of distinct CDR3 sequences; around a sixth occur a single time. The top ten constitute 13% of the sample.

A word on this clonotype: This clone's antigen is unknown. Within one base of it there is no much larger clone, and no base qualities were kept.

V is pruned by 1 base and J by 1 base, leaving 5 bases of the junction without a gene match. Reading from cysteine to phenylalanine, the CDR3 counts 15 amino acids. The only DNA kept is the CDR3, 45 bases in frame from the first base. The germline V gene (reference sequence) specifies DFQATT as CDR1 and SNEGSKA as CDR2. The same sample was also studied in work on T cells expressing NK-cell markers. The second study reports: Seven to nine donors provided sorted CD3+CD56+NKG2C+, CD3+CD56+NKG2C- and CD3+CD56-NKG2C+ T-cell subsets, whose TCR beta-chain repertoires were profiled. Seven of the eight sequenced donors were HCMV-seropositive and one was HCMV-seronegative. To restrict sorting to alphabetaTCR-expressing T cells, an anti-gammadeltaTCR antibody was added in several experiments. In six donors, the dominant CD3+CD56+NKG2C+ clonotypes ranked among the top 10 CD8+ clonotypes, making up roughly 1.0-8% of CD8+ T cells. Those dominant clonotypes were again the most abundant among CD3+CD56-NKG2C+ cells in a handful of donors, at about 25-60.1%. It remained unclear whether the expanded NKG2C-expressing T cell clones were specific for HCMV antigens. The eight sequenced donors were randomly selected healthy volunteers, three men and five women. A commercial ELISA kit detecting HCMV-specific IgG in serum was used to determine HCMV serostatus. Bulk peripheral blood T-cell repertoires were additionally sequenced from unsorted PBMC for roughly six donors. MIGEC was used to demultiplex reads and group the reads by UMI, and MiTCR was used to assemble and quantify clonotypes. Only TCR cDNA sequences supported by at least two reads were kept to exclude erroneous sequences. The tcR package was used for downstream repertoire analysis, with clonotypes matched between fractions based on CDR3 nucleotide sequence plus V segment. VDJmatch was used to annotate antigen specificity against VDJdb, with one amino acid substitution allowed in CDR3.

This receptor was obtained from a woman aged 18-35 years in good health. The chain uses TRBV20-1 and TRBJ2-7, with 9 bases aligning to TRBD2. Sequenced material: PBMCs. CDR3 protein: CSARGTSGPSYEQYF. The base sequence is TGCAGTGCTAGAGGTACTAGCGGGCCTTCCTACGAGCAGTACTTC.